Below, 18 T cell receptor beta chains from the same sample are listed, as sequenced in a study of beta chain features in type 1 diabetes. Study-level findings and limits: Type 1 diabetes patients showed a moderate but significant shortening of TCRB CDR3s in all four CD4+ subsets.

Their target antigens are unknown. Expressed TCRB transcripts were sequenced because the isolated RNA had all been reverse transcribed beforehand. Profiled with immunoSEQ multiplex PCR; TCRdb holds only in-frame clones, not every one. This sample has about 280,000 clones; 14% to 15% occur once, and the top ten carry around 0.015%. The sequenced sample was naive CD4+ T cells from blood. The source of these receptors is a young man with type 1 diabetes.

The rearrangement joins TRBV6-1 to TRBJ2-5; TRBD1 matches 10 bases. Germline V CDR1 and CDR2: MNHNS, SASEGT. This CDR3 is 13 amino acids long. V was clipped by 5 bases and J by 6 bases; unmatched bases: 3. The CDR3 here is CASSRQGAKTQYF. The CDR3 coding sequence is TGTGCCAGCAGTAGACAGGGGGCGAAGACCCAGTACTTC.

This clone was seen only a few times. As DNA, the CDR3 is TGCAGTGCATCCTCGGGGGAAGAGCAGTACTTC. It translates to CSASSGEEQYF. This chain joins TRBV20-1 and TRBJ2-7; D might be TRBD2 (6 bases). Per germline, CDR1 DFQATT and CDR2 SNEGSKA (reference sequence). The CDR3 length is 11 residues. V was cut by 6 bases and J by 7 bases, with 13 bases left in between.

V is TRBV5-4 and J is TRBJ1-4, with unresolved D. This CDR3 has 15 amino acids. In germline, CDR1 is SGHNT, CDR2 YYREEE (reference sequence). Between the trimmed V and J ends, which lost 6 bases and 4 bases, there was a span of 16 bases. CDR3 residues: CASKDSEELNEKLFF. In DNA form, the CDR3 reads TGTGCCAGCAAGGATTCGGAGGAACTTAATGAAAAACTGTTTTTT.

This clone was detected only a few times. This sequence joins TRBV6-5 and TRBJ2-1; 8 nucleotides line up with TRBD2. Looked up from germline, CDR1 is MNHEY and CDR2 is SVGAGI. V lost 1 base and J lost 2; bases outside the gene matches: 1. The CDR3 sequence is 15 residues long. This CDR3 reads CASSYFGGAYNEQFF. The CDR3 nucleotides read TGTGCCAGCAGTTACTTCGGGGGGGCCTACAATGAGCAGTTCTTC.

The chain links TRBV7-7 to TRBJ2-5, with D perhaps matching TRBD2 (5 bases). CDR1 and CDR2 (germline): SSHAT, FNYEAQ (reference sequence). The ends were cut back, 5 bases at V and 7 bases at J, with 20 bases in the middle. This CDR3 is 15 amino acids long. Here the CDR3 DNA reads TGTGCCAGCAGCCCCCGCCCGGACTCCCGGGGGACCCAGTACTTC. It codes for CASSPRPDSRGTQYF.

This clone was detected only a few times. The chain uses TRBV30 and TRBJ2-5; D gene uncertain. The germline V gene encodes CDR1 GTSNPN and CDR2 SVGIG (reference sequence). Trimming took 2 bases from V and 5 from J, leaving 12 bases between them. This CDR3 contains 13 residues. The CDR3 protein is CAWSPHVGETQYF. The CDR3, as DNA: TGTGCCTGGAGTCCACATGTTGGTGAGACCCAGTACTTC. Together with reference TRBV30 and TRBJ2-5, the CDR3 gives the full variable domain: SQTIHQWPATLVQPVGSPLSLECTVEGTSNPNLYWYRQAAGRGLQLLFYSVGIGQISSEVPQNLSASRPQDRQFILSSKKLLLSDSGFYLCAWSPHVGETQYFGPGTRLLVL.

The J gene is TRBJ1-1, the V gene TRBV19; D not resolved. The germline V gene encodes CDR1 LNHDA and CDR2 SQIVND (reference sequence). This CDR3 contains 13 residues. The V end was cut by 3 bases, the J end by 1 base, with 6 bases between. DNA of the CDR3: TGTGCCAGTAGTATGTCAGAGAACACTGAAGCTTTCTTT. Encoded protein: CASSMSENTEAFF.

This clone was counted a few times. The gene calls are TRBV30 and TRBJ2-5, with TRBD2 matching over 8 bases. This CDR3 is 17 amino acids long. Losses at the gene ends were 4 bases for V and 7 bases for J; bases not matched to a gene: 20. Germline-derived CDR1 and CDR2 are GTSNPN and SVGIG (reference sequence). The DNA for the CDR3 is TGTGCCTGGAACTCCCAAGGACTAGCTCGGGGAAAAAGGACCCAGTACTTC. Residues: CAWNSQGLARGKRTQYF.

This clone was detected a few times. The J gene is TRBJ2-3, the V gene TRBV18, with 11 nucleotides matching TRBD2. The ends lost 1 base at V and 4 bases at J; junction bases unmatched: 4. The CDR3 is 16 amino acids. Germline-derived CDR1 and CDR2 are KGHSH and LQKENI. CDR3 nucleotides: TGTGCCAGCTCACCACGTAGCGGGAGGGCAGCAGATACGCAGTATTTT. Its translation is CASSPRSGRAADTQYF.

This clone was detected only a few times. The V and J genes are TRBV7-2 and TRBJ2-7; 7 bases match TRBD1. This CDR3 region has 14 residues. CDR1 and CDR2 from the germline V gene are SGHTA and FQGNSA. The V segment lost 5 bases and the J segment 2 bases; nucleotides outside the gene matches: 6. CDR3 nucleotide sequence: TGTGCCAGCAGCGGGGACAGAAGAACCTACGAGCAGTACTTC. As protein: CASSGDRRTYEQYF. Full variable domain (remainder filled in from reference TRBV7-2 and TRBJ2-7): GAGVSQSPSNKVTEKGKDVELRCDPISGHTALYWYRQSLGQGLEFLIYFQGNSAPDKSGLPSDRFSAERTGGSVSTLTIQRTQQEDSAVYLCASSGDRRTYEQYFGPGTRLTVT.

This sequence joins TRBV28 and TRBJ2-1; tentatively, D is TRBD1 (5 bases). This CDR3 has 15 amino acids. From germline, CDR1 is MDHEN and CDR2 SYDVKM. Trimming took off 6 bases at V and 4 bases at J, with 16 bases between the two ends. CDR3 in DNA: TGTGCCAGCAGCCACCAGGGCGCGCGATACAATGAGCAGTTCTTC. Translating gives CASSHQGARYNEQFF.

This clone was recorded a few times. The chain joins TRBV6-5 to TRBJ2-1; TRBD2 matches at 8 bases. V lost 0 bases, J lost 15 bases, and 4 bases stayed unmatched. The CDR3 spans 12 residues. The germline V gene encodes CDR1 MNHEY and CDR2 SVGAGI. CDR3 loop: CASSYSGTRWFF. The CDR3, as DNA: TGTGCCAGCAGTTACTCCGGGACTAGGTGGTTCTTC.

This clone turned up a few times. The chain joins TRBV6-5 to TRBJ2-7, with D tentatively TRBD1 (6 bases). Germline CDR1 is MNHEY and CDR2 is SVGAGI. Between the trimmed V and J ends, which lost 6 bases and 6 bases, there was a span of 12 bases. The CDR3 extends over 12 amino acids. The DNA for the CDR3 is TGTGCCAGCAGGGCACAGGGAATCGAGCAGTACTTC. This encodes CASRAQGIEQYF.

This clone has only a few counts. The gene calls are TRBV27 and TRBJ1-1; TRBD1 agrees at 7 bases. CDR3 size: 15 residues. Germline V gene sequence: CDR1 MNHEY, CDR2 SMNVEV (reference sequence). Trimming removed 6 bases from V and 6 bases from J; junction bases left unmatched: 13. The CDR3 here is CASSLDRPGGAEAFF. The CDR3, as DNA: TGTGCCAGCAGCCTGGACAGGCCTGGTGGGGCTGAAGCTTTCTTT.

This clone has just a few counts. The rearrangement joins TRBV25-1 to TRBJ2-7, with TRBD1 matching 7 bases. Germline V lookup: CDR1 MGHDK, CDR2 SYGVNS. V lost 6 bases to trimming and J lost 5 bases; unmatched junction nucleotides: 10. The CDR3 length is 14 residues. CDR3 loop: CASSTGQRSNEQYF. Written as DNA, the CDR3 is TGTGCCAGCAGCACGGGACAGCGATCGAACGAGCAGTACTTC.

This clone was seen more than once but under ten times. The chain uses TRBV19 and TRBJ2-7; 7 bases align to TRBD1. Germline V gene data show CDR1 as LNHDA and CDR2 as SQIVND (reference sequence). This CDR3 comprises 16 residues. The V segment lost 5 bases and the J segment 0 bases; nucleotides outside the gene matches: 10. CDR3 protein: CASSDSGTVSSYEQYF. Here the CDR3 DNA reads TGTGCCAGTAGTGATTCCGGGACAGTGAGCTCCTACGAGCAGTACTTC.

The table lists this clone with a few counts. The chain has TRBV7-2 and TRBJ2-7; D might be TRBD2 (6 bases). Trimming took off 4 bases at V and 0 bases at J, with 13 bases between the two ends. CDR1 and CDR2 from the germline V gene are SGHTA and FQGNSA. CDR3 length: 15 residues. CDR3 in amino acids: CASSYSPGLSYEQYF. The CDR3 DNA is TGTGCCAGCAGCTATAGCCCGGGACTCTCCTACGAGCAGTACTTC. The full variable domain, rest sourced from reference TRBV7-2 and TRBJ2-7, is GAGVSQSPSNKVTEKGKDVELRCDPISGHTALYWYRQSLGQGLEFLIYFQGNSAPDKSGLPSDRFSAERTGGSVSTLTIQRTQQEDSAVYLCASSYSPGLSYEQYFGPGTRLTVT.

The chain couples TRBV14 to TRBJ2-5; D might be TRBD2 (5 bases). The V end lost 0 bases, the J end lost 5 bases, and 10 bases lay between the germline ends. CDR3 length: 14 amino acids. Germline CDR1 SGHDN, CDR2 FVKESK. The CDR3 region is CASSQDRGVETQYF. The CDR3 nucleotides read TGTGCCAGCAGCCAAGATCGGGGTGTGGAGACCCAGTACTTC.